This T cell receptor (beta chain) was identified during a study of graft-versus-host responses after intestinal transplantation (dated by TCRdb to about 2021). Context from the whole study: The transplants that recipients received were multivisceral, liver-intestinal, or isolated intestinal. Anti-thymocyte globulin induction was given to all recipients, followed by maintenance tacrolimus and steroids for approximately 3 years. After intestinal transplantation, graft-versus-host and host-versus-graft alloreactive T cell clones in the graft, circulation and bone marrow were tracked using bulk TCR-beta CDR3 sequencing. Alloreactive clones were identified by sequencing pre-transplant mixed lymphocyte reaction products and comparing them with unstimulated pre-transplant donor and recipient T cells. Of the 20 to 25 intestinal transplant recipients enrolled in the cohort, one of whom was a retransplant, 3 patients without pretransplant specimens were excluded. A peak of at least 4% donor T cells among recipient peripheral blood mononuclear cells was the definition used for donor T cell macrochimerism. Samples from a few later patients were sequenced in-house on an Illumina MiSeq with MiXCR processing rather than by the commercial service. Points the paper makes about the study in general: Early after transplant, peak levels of circulating GvH clones were associated with declines in HvG clones. GvH clones were detected in recipient bone marrow, and some appeared earlier in ileal mucosa or blood, consistent with an intestinal mucosal origin. In the allografts of patients with donor T cell macrochimerism, GvH to HvG T cell clonal ratios were high. The conclusions were limited by the relatively low number and heterogeneity of the intestinal transplant patients.

Libraries were constructed by the immunoSEQ multiplex PCR assay. For most patients, genomic DNA was isolated using the Qiagen DNeasy Blood and Tissue Kit and was shipped frozen to Adaptive Biotechnologies for TCR sequencing. Adaptive Biotechnologies carried out high-throughput TCR-beta CDR3 sequencing of genomic DNA for most patients. The original pipeline was this. TCR sequencing data were retrieved from Adaptive's ImmunoSEQ software for some 19 patients, whereas three other patients were processed with MiXCR and VDJtools. To correct CD4 versus CD8 sorting errors, any sequence found in both subsets at a frequency ratio below 5:1 was removed. CDR3 nucleotide sequences shared by donor and recipient were removed because the origin of these sequences could not be assigned. To be classed as alloreactive, a clone needed at least 2-fold expansion over unstimulated cells and a minimum CFSE-low frequency of 0.002% (template counts) or 0.001% (read counts). Clones detected in sequenced pre-transplant spleen, lymph node, or MLR CFSE-low populations of the donor or recipient were defined as mappable. The cumulative frequency of alloreactive clones was calculated as a percentage of all sequences, weighted by copy number. This is the immuneACCESS table as TCRdb keeps it, with only in-frame sequences that have V and J called. A part of the clones is gone; compared with another copy, unresolved V genes explain less than half, and the rest is unexplained. V, J and clone size were drawn from that table, and D and trimming were deduced from the DNA. Within this sample are 95,000 to 130,000 clones, with approximately 90% of them counted one time only. The ten largest clones represent under 0.2% of the sample.

The count of this clone is one. The antigen it binds to is not known. Qualities for individual bases were not recorded, and no much larger clone is one base off. At the junction V is shortened by 3 bases and J by 0 bases, with 10 bases in between. Counted from cysteine to phenylalanine, this CDR3 has 14 amino acids. The sequence is cut down to CDR3 DNA, 42 bases in frame from base 1. Based on the germline V gene, the CDR1 and CDR2 sequences are SGHRS and YFSETQ. The meaning of the sample's time point label: cells obtained before transplantation from donor or recipient. CD3+CD4+ and CD3+CD8+ populations were FACS-sorted from unstimulated pre-transplant donor and recipient cells taken from spleen or lymph nodes.

The chain uses TRBV5-1 and TRBJ2-7; a tentative D match to TRBD2 spans 6 bases. The source of this sequence is a human donor who received an intestinal transplant. This specimen consisted of unstimulated CD4+ T cells sorted from spleen or lymph node cells, obtained before intestinal transplant. The CDR3 sequence is CASSSSASSYEQYF. Here is the DNA: TGCGCCAGCAGCTCTAGCGCGAGCTCCTACGAGCAGTACTTC.